The 4 T cell receptor beta chains below all came from one sample that was sequenced in a study of metastatic and nonmetastatic thyroid tumors. Thyroid surgery was preceded by no treatment in any patient. TCRdb re-analyzed the PCR reads through MiXCR. The sample includes 32,000 or so clones, roughly 19% of them seen just once. The sample taken for sequencing was blood. These receptors all stem from a male donor with papillary thyroid cancer or a benign thyroid nodule (not recorded which). Some clones in this sample may be carry-over from other donors' samples.

The chain uses TRBV6-1 and TRBJ1-2, with a weak D call TRBD1 (5 bases). This CDR3 is 16 amino acids long. The V end lost 8 bases, the J end lost 4 bases, and 23 bases lay between the germline ends. The germline gives CDR1 MNHNS, CDR2 SASEGT. In nucleotides, the CDR3 is TGTGCCAGCTGTGCGACCTCCGGGGGAGGCGGCTATGGCTACACCTTC. Protein: CASCATSGGGGYGYTF.

The table lists this clone with many counts. The chain links TRBV6-5 to TRBJ1-1; D gene uncertain. CDR3 length: 14 residues. Germline CDR1 reads MNHEY; CDR2 reads SVGAGI. Trimming took 2 bases from V and 1 from J, leaving 8 bases between them. The CDR3 sequence is CASSYEGWNTEAFF. CDR3 bases: TGTGCCAGCAGTTACGAGGGATGGAACACTGAAGCTTTCTTT.

This clone showed up many times. The rearrangement joins TRBV20-1 to TRBJ1-3, with a tentative D call TRBD1 (5 bases). Between the trimmed V and J ends, which lost 5 bases and 2 bases, there was a span of 10 bases. The CDR3 sequence is 13 residues long. Germline lookup yields CDR1 DFQATT and CDR2 SNEGSKA (reference sequence). The CDR3 sequence: CSAPGTAGNTIYF. In DNA form, the CDR3 reads TGCAGTGCTCCAGGGACGGCTGGAAACACCATATATTTT.

In this sample, this clone is medium-sized. V and J are TRBV6-1 and TRBJ1-5; no reliable D call. V was pared by 2 bases and J by 7 bases, with 9 bases between. The CDR3 length is 13 residues. In germline, CDR1 is MNHNS, CDR2 SASEGT. The CDR3 DNA is TGTGCCAGCAGTGAATTGGGAGGACAGCCCCAGCATTTT. Protein sequence: CASSELGGQPQHF.